This TCR beta chain comes out of a study of blood T cell repertoires in COVID-19. Profiled with immunoSEQ multiplex PCR; TCRdb holds only in-frame clones, not every one. The sample consists of 350,000 to 450,000 clones, about nine tenths of them appearing once. The sequence was obtained from a woman in her thirties or forties who had been exposed to COVID-19. The material sequenced was PBMCs or T cells enriched from blood (not recorded which).

CDR3 sequence reads: CASSLGSGGPGFQETQYF. In nucleotides, the CDR3 is TGCGCCAGCAGCTTAGGTAGCGGGGGGCCTGGGTTCCAAGAGACCCAGTACTTC. This chain joins TRBV5-1 and TRBJ2-5; TRBD2 agrees at 10 bases. Germline CDR1 reads SGHRS; CDR2 reads YFSETQ. The V segment lost 2 bases and the J segment 1 base; nucleotides outside the gene matches: 11. This CDR3 is 18 amino acids long.